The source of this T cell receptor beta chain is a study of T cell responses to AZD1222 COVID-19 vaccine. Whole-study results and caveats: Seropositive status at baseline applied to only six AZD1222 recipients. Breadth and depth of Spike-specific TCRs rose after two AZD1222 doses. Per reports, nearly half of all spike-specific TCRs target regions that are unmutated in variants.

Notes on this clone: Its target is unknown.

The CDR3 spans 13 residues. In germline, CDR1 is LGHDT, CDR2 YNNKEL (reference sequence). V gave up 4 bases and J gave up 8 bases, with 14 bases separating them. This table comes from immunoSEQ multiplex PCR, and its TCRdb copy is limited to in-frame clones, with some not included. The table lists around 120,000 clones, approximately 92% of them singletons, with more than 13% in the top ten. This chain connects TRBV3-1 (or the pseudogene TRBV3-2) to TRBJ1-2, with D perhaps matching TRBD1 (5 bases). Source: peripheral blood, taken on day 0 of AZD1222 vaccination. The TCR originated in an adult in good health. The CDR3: CASSRDPSWGYTF. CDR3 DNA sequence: TGTGCCAGCAGCCGGGACCCATCGTGGGGCTACACCTTC.